A selection of T cell receptor beta chains follows, all from one sample in a study of blood T cell repertoires in COVID-19. Assay used: immunoSEQ multiplex PCR; TCRdb lists only in-frame clones, some missing. Of 400,000 to 450,000 clones detected, around 87% appear once; the ten largest clones hold roughly 1.1%. Material: PBMCs or T cells enriched from blood (not recorded which). The receptors derive from a man aged 25-45 years who had recovered from COVID-19. Each CDR3 is given with its conserved first and last residue. The D gene is left open where the match is weak. Only part of the rows carry a size: once, few, many, or a class if the clone is expanded.

V gene	D gene	clone size	J gene	CDR3 DNA	CDR3 protein
TRBV4-2	TRBD1	.	TRBJ1-2	TGTGCCAGCAGCCAAGAAAGGGACAGCGGGTATGGCTACACCTTC	CASSQERDSGYGYTF
TRBV30	.	once	TRBJ2-2	TGTGCCTGGAGGACGGGACTGAACACCGGGGAGCTGTTTTTT	CAWRTGLNTGELFF
TRBV14	TRBD1	.	TRBJ2-7	TGTGCCAGAGACACAGGGGGCGATGTCTACGAGCAGTACTTC	CARDTGGDVYEQYF
TRBV28	TRBD1	.	TRBJ1-4	TGTGCCAGCAGTATACAGGGGGCGACGGAAAAACTGTTTTTT	CASSIQGATEKLFF
TRBV2	.	.	TRBJ1-6	TGTGCCAGCACTCCACGGGGGGGAGGTTCACCCCTCCACTTT	CASTPRGGGSPLHF
TRBV19	.	few	TRBJ1-4	TGTGCCAGTAAGAGTTGGACAGCAACTAATGAAAAACTGTTTTTT	CASKSWTATNEKLFF
TRBV6-4	.	.	TRBJ2-3	TGTGCCAGCAGTGAAGGGGCGAGCACAGATACGCAGTATTTT	CASSEGASTDTQYF
TRBV4-1	TRBD1	.	TRBJ2-3	TGCGCCAGCAGCCAACTGACAGGGGATTGGACAGATACGCAGTATTTT	CASSQLTGDWTDTQYF
TRBV12-3/TRBV12-4	.	.	TRBJ2-2	TGTGCCAGCAGGGCAACGAACACCGGGGAGCTGTTTTTT	CASRATNTGELFF
TRBV30	TRBD2	.	TRBJ2-3	TGTGCCTGGAAACTAGCGGGAGGTTCTCACACAGATACGCAGTATTTT	CAWKLAGGSHTDTQYF
TRBV19	.	.	TRBJ2-7	TGTGCCAGTAGTATAGCCGGGACTGGTTCCTACGAGCAGTACTTC	CASSIAGTGSYEQYF
TRBV28	TRBD1	.	TRBJ1-2	TGTGCCAGCAGTTTTTGGGGACAGGGAAATGGCTACACCTTC	CASSFWGQGNGYTF
TRBV7-8	TRBD1	once	TRBJ1-5	TGTGCCAGCAGCGACTCGACAGGGAATCAGCCCCAGCATTTT	CASSDSTGNQPQHF
TRBV4-1	.	.	TRBJ1-1	TGCGCCAGCAGCCGCCCTGACAGGAACACTGAAGCTTTCTTT	CASSRPDRNTEAFF